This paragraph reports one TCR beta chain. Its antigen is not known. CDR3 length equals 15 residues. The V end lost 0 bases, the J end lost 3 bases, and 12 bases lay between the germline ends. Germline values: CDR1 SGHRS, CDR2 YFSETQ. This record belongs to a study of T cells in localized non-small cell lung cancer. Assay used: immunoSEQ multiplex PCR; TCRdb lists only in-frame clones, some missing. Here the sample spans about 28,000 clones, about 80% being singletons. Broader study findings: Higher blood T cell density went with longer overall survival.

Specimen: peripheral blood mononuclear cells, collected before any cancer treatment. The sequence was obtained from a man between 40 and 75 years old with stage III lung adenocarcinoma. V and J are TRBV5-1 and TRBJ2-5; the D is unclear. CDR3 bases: TGCGCCAGCAGCTTGGCGTCTGCAGCAAAAGAGACCCAGTACTTC. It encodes CASSLASAAKETQYF.